The rows below give T cell receptor beta chains drawn from one sample of a study of blood T cell repertoires in COVID-19. Here immunoSEQ multiplex PCR was the method, and the copy in TCRdb shows in-frame clones only, minus some. The sample has nearly 300,000 clones, roughly 91% seen once. Sequencing used PBMCs or T cells enriched from blood (not recorded which). The receptors originated from a woman between 50 and 59 years old who had been exposed to COVID-19. The CDR3 runs from the conserved cysteine through the conserved F or W. Each record gives: J gene, V gene, clone size, CDR3 length, D gene, CDR3 protein, CDR3 DNA. A D gene is named only where the DNA matches it firmly. The listing skips clone size in some rows; elsewhere it reads once, few, many or a size class.

TRBJ1-2 | TRBV10-3 | . | 14 | . | CAIGTPTDNYGYTF | TGTGCCATCGGGACTCCGACAGATAACTATGGCTACACCTTC
TRBJ2-2 | TRBV19 | . | 16 | . | CASSIVGLSNTGELFF | TGTGCCAGTAGTATAGTGGGACTTTCGAACACCGGGGAGCTGTTTTTT
TRBJ1-6 | TRBV27 | . | 14 | . | CASTLSGLSSPLHF | TGTGCCAGCACCCTTTCAGGGTTATCTTCACCCCTCCACTTT
TRBJ2-1 | TRBV2 | few | 16 | TRBD2 | CASSSPGLARYNEQFF | TGTGCCAGCAGCTCTCCGGGACTAGCGAGATACAATGAGCAGTTCTTC
TRBJ1-4 | TRBV5-4 | . | 15 | TRBD1 | CASSSTGGVNEKLFF | TGTGCCAGCAGCTCGACAGGGGGCGTCAATGAAAAACTGTTTTTT
TRBJ2-2 | TRBV27 | . | 14 | . | CAAKGDWDTGELFF | TGTGCCGCCAAAGGGGACTGGGACACCGGGGAGCTGTTTTTT
TRBJ2-2 | TRBV5-6 | . | 14 | TRBD1 | CASSPQGASGELFF | TGTGCCAGCAGCCCACAGGGGGCATCCGGGGAGCTGTTTTTT
TRBJ2-5 | TRBV29-1 | . | 14 | TRBD2 | CSVKRGGGLKTQYF | TGCAGCGTTAAGCGGGGGGGTGGCCTGAAGACCCAGTACTTC
TRBJ2-3 | TRBV9 | once | 16 | TRBD2 | CASSVSAGGYTDTQYF | TGTGCCAGCAGCGTATCGGCGGGGGGATACACAGATACGCAGTATTTT
TRBJ1-6 | TRBV3-1/TRBV3-2 | . | 15 | . | CASSLGSSYNSPLHF | TGTGCCAGCAGCCTGGGGAGCTCCTATAATTCACCCCTCCACTTT
TRBJ2-1 | TRBV2 | . | 12 | TRBD1 | CAGQGPYNEQFF | TGTGCCGGACAGGGACCCTACAATGAGCAGTTCTTC
TRBJ2-1 | TRBV28 | . | 14 | . | CASRPGFSGNEQFF | TGTGCCAGCAGGCCCGGGTTCTCGGGGAATGAGCAGTTCTTC
TRBJ1-2 | TRBV30 | few | 12 | . | CAWGGQSYGYTF | TGTGCCTGGGGGGGACAAAGCTATGGCTACACCTTC
TRBJ2-7 | TRBV28 | . | 15 | TRBD1 | CASSFRDRGFYEQYF | TGTGCCAGCAGTTTCCGGGACAGGGGGTTCTACGAGCAGTACTTC
TRBJ1-2 | TRBV6-5 | . | 14 | TRBD1 | CASSYGQGGYGYTF | TGTGCCAGCAGTTATGGACAGGGTGGCTATGGCTACACCTTC
TRBJ2-1 | TRBV21-1 | few | 15 | . | CASRVTGQGGNEQFF | TGTGCCAGCAGAGTGACGGGACAGGGCGGCAATGAGCAGTTCTTC
TRBJ2-3 | TRBV7-8 | once | 18 | . | CASSQDSSALISTDTQYF | TGTGCCAGCAGCCAGGACAGTAGCGCCCTAATAAGCACAGATACGCAGTATTTT
TRBJ2-3 | TRBV20-1 | once | 14 | . | CSASRGPGTDTQYF | TGCAGTGCTAGTCGCGGGCCCGGCACAGATACGCAGTATTTT
TRBJ1-2 | TRBV6-4 | . | 18 | . | CASTLGLERPPVHYGYTF | TGTGCCAGTACCCTGGGGCTGGAAAGACCGCCCGTACACTATGGCTACACCTTC
TRBJ2-5 | TRBV18 | . | 16 | . | CASSLARGTGIQTQYF | TGTGCCAGCTCACTCGCGAGGGGCACAGGGATACAGACCCAGTACTTC
TRBJ1-5 | TRBV28 | . | 12 | . | CASSSGNQPQHF | TGTGCCAGCAGTTCGGGCAATCAGCCCCAGCATTTT
TRBJ1-2 | TRBV5-4 | . | 15 | . | CASSLMGREEDGYTF | TGTGCCAGCAGCTTGATGGGCAGGGAGGAGGATGGCTACACCTTC
TRBJ2-3 | TRBV18 | once | 14 | . | CASSPEYVTNTQYF | TGTGCCAGCTCACCAGAATACGTCACAAATACGCAGTATTTT
TRBJ2-3 | TRBV9 | . | 18 | TRBD2 | CASSDPGLAGGPTDTQYF | TGTGCCAGCAGCGATCCGGGACTAGCGGGGGGGCCGACAGATACGCAGTATTTT
TRBJ2-7 | TRBV29-1 | once | 13 | TRBD2 | CSVGGRALGEQYF | TGCAGCGTAGGTGGGAGGGCATTGGGCGAGCAGTACTTC
TRBJ2-3 | TRBV10-3 | . | 14 | TRBD2 | CAISSAGEIDTQYF | TGTGCCATCAGTTCAGCGGGGGAGATAGATACGCAGTATTTT
TRBJ2-1 | TRBV24-1 | . | 16 | . | CATSDLKGGLYNEQFF | TGTGCCACCAGTGACCTTAAGGGCGGGTTGTACAATGAGCAGTTCTTC
TRBJ2-7 | TRBV28 | once | 15 | . | CASSYHGGEPSEQYF | TGTGCCAGCAGTTACCACGGAGGGGAACCTTCTGAGCAGTACTTC
TRBJ1-6 | TRBV27 | once | 17 | TRBD1 | CASSAFRGQGDMPPLHF | TGTGCCAGCAGCGCCTTTAGGGGACAGGGGGATATGCCACCCCTCCACTTT
TRBJ1-2 | TRBV5-1 | . | 15 | TRBD1 | CASSLATGQGYGYTF | TGCGCCAGCAGCTTGGCCACGGGACAGGGATATGGCTACACCTTC
TRBJ2-7 | TRBV11-2 | . | 16 | TRBD1 | CASRPMTGDGAYEQYF | TGTGCCAGCAGACCTATGACAGGGGATGGGGCCTACGAGCAGTACTTC
TRBJ2-7 | TRBV11-2 | once | 17 | TRBD1 | CASSLLSWGQGVYEQYF | TGTGCCAGCAGCTTACTCTCCTGGGGCCAGGGGGTCTACGAGCAGTACTTC
TRBJ1-1 | TRBV11-2 | . | 14 | . | CASSLGGRGTEAFF | TGTGCCAGCAGCTTAGGGGGTAGAGGGACTGAAGCTTTCTTT
TRBJ1-1 | TRBV12-3/TRBV12-4 | once | 13 | . | CASSLGAGSEAFF | TGTGCCAGCAGTTTAGGGGCAGGGTCTGAAGCTTTCTTT
TRBJ2-2 | TRBV9 | . | 14 | . | CASRTRGNTGELFF | TGTGCCAGCAGGACTAGAGGGAACACCGGGGAGCTGTTTTTT
TRBJ2-3 | TRBV7-2 | . | 13 | . | CASSSTRGVTQYF | TGTGCCAGCAGCTCGACCCGGGGTGTGACGCAGTATTTT
TRBJ1-5 | TRBV28 | . | 17 | TRBD1 | CASSRNSGTGRDPPQHF | TGTGCCAGCAGTCGCAACTCCGGGACAGGACGAGACCCTCCCCAGCATTTT
TRBJ1-5 | TRBV19 | . | 12 | . | CASSSFPQPQHF | TGTGCCAGTAGTTCTTTCCCCCAGCCCCAGCATTTT
TRBJ2-7 | TRBV2 | . | 11 | . | CASSLRYEQYF | TGTGCCAGCTCCCTGCGCTACGAGCAGTACTTC
TRBJ1-4 | TRBV7-9 | . | 12 | . | CASSRDNGKLFF | TGTGCCAGCAGCCGGGACAACGGAAAACTGTTTTTT
TRBJ2-7 | TRBV6-2/TRBV6-3 | . | 14 | TRBD2 | CASSYAGGPFEQYF | TGTGCCAGCAGTTATGCGGGGGGACCCTTCGAGCAGTACTTC
TRBJ1-5 | TRBV11-3 | . | 12 | . | CASLRGDQPQHF | TGTGCCAGCCTTCGGGGTGATCAGCCCCAGCATTTT
TRBJ2-2 | TRBV2 | . | 16 | TRBD2 | CASSDVGRANTGELFF | TGTGCCAGCAGTGATGTGGGGAGGGCGAACACCGGGGAGCTGTTTTTT
TRBJ1-6 | TRBV11-2 | . | 15 | . | CASSFTGNYNSPLHF | TGTGCCAGCAGCTTCACAGGGAATTATAATTCACCCCTCCACTTT
TRBJ1-6 | TRBV19 | . | 15 | TRBD1 | CASKFNDRDNSPLHF | TGTGCCAGTAAATTCAACGACAGGGATAATTCACCCCTCCACTTT
TRBJ1-2 | TRBV20-1 | . | 15 | . | CSASGAGRLNYGYTF | TGCAGTGCTAGTGGGGCCGGCAGGCTAAACTATGGCTACACCTTC